One and the same sample provided the 20 T cell receptor beta chains below, sequenced in a study of identical twins. TCRdb reprocessed the 5' RACE reads via MiXCR and lists one record per CDR3 protein. The data show roughly 630,000 distinct CDR3 sequences, under 8.5% seen once. Separately, the same data were catalogued under a study of yellow fever vaccine responses in identical twins.

The source material was PBMCs. The receptors stem from a woman younger than 30 in good health.

This chain's CDR3 is CASSQDDRGGQNTEAFF. The DNA for the CDR3 is TGCGCCAGCAGCCAAGACGACAGGGGAGGGCAGAACACTGAAGCTTTCTTT. This sequence joins TRBV4-1 and TRBJ1-1, with TRBD1 identical over 8 bases. The CDR3 has 17 amino acids. Germline trimming cut 0 bases from V and 1 base from J; bases unmatched to any gene: 7. In germline, CDR1 is MGHRA, CDR2 YSYEKL.

A few counts support this clonotype. The V and J genes are TRBV11-2 and TRBJ2-2, with a possible D match to TRBD2 (6 bases). From germline, CDR1 is SGHAT and CDR2 FQNNGV. Trimming took off 3 bases at V and 5 bases at J, with 16 bases between the two ends. The CDR3 loop spans 16 amino acids. CDR3 nucleotides: TGTGCCAGCAGCTTCATTGGGGGGTTCGGAACCGGGGAGCTGTTTTTT. Amino acids: CASSFIGGFGTGELFF.

This clonotype was picked up many times. The chain employs TRBV20-1 and TRBJ2-5, with D uncertain. V was shortened by 5 bases and J by 1 base, with 8 bases between the two germline ends. The CDR3 contains 12 residues. Germline-derived CDR1 and CDR2 are DFQATT and SNEGSKA (reference sequence). The CDR3 loop is CSADNLQETQYF. The CDR3 bases are TGCAGTGCTGACAACCTCCAAGAGACCCAGTACTTC.

This chain connects TRBV12-3 or TRBV12-4 to TRBJ2-5, with no clear D. This CDR3 spans 13 amino acids. Trimming took 2 bases from V and 5 from J, leaving 9 bases between them. In DNA form, the CDR3 reads TGTGCCAGCAGTTTAAGAGTGTTGGAGACCCAGTACTTC. Amino acids: CASSLRVLETQYF.

This clonotype was detected many times. V usage is TRBV27 and J usage is TRBJ1-2, with 8 bases that match TRBD1. Germline CDR1 is MNHEY and CDR2 is SMNVEV (reference sequence). This CDR3 contains 15 residues. V lost 2 bases, J lost 3 bases, and 5 bases stayed unmatched. The CDR3 is CASSLTQGAYYGYTF. CDR3 nucleotides: TGTGCCAGCAGTTTAACCCAGGGGGCGTACTATGGCTACACCTTC.

This clonotype turned up a few times. The gene calls are TRBV11-2 and TRBJ2-7, with D uncertain. Looked up from germline, CDR1 is SGHAT and CDR2 is FQNNGV. Trimming shortened V by 5 bases and J by 2 bases, and 10 bases separated the two germline ends. The CDR3 sequence is 13 residues long. The CDR3 here is CASSPYVTYEQYV. The CDR3 DNA is TGTGCCAGCAGCCCGTACGTGACCTACGAGCAGTACGTC.

The rearrangement links TRBV24-1 to TRBJ2-7; D gene ambiguous. The CDR3 contains 13 residues. The germline V gene has CDR1 KGHDR and CDR2 SFDVKD. V was pared by 2 bases and J by 4 bases, with 8 bases between. This chain's CDR3 is CATSDSQLYEQYF. CDR3 nucleotide sequence: TGTGCCACCAGTGATTCACAGCTATACGAGCAGTACTTC.

V is TRBV5-1 and J is TRBJ2-1, with D perhaps TRBD2 (5 bases). The V and J ends lost 3 bases and 9 bases respectively, with 28 bases between them. The V gene's germline CDR1 is SGHRS and CDR2 YFSETQ. The CDR3 sequence is 18 residues long. DNA of the CDR3: TGCGCCAGCAGCTCCGCGGGCGGAGGCAGGTATGGTCACATTGAGCAGTTCTTC. Translated, it gives CASSSAGGGRYGHIEQFF.

This clonotype was recorded a few times. V and J are TRBV7-8 and TRBJ2-5; TRBD2 matches at 7 bases. CDR1 SGHVS and CDR2 FQNEAQ come from the germline V gene. This CDR3 spans 14 amino acids. J was trimmed by 1 base and V by 2 bases; bases with no gene match: 1. CDR3 in DNA: TGTGCCAGCAGCTTACTAGCGGTCCAAGAGACCCAGTACTTC. Its protein product is CASSLLAVQETQYF.

There are many counts of this clonotype. The V call is TRBV3-2, the J call TRBJ1-3; the D call TRBD1 from the table was never checked on the DNA. TRBV3-2 has pseudogene status. This CDR3 region has 15 residues. Here the CDR3 reads CASTGDRHSGNTIYF. The CDR3 nucleotides read TGTGCCAGCACCGGTGACAGACACTCTGGAAACACCATATATTTT.

This clonotype has ten or more counts. The chain joins TRBV6-5 to TRBJ2-1, with D tentatively TRBD2 (5 bases). This CDR3 spans 12 amino acids. Germline-derived CDR1 and CDR2 are MNHEY and SVGAGI. Trimming took 5 bases from V and 9 from J, leaving 11 bases between them. The CDR3 protein is CASSPSAGEQFF. CDR3 nucleotides: TGTGCCAGCAGTCCTTCCGCGGGTGAGCAGTTCTTC.

This clonotype occurred many times. V is TRBV20-1 and J is TRBJ2-3; maybe TRBD1 (5 bases). CDR3 length: 12 amino acids. The germline V gene encodes CDR1 DFQATT and CDR2 SNEGSKA (reference sequence). V lost 3 bases and J lost 2, with 6 bases in between. The CDR3 DNA reads as TGCAGTGCTAGGGACAACACAGATACGCAGTATTTT. Translation: CSARDNTDTQYF.

This clonotype occurred a few times. V usage is TRBV4-1 and J usage is TRBJ2-1, with TRBD2 matching 9 bases. The CDR3 spans 17 residues. The ends lost 0 bases at V and 6 bases at J; junction bases unmatched: 9. CDR1 is MGHRA and CDR2 is YSYEKL in the germline V gene. As DNA, the CDR3 is TGCGCCAGCAGCCAAGAAATCAGCGGGGGGCGGGGCAATGAGCAGTTCTTC. It translates to CASSQEISGGRGNEQFF.

This clonotype has at least ten counts. The chain joins TRBV2 to TRBJ2-2; 11 positions agree with TRBD1. This CDR3 spans 12 amino acids. Germline V gives CDR1 SNHLY, CDR2 FYNNEI. The CDR3 nucleotides read TGTGCGGACAGGGGGCCCACCGGGGAGCTGTTTTTT. The encoded protein is CADRGPTGELFF.

This clonotype came up many times. The chain couples TRBV12-3 or TRBV12-4 to TRBJ1-5, with 9 bases aligning to TRBD1. J lost 6 bases, V lost 0 bases, and 6 bases had no gene match. This CDR3 spans 16 amino acids. CDR3 protein: CASSLASGTGFQPQHF. In DNA form, the CDR3 reads TGTGCCAGCAGTTTAGCGTCGGGGACAGGGTTTCAGCCCCAGCATTTT.

The chain carries TRBV13 and TRBJ2-5, with 9 bases lining up with TRBD1. CDR1 PRHDT and CDR2 FYEKMQ come from the germline V gene (reference sequence). V was clipped by 1 base and J by 7 bases; unmatched bases: 7. The CDR3 length is 15 residues. The CDR3 here is CASSLVGQGPRTQYF. The CDR3 bases are TGTGCCAGCAGCTTAGTAGGACAGGGGCCCCGGACCCAGTACTTC.

In this sample, this clonotype turned up a few times. The chain links TRBV5-1 to TRBJ1-6; no clear D. V was shortened by 4 bases and J by 3 bases, with 11 bases between the two germline ends. Per germline, CDR1 SGHRS and CDR2 YFSETQ. This CDR3 comprises 15 residues. CDR3 residues: CASSTDRNYNSPLHF. CDR3 coding DNA: TGCGCCAGCAGCACGGACCGAAACTATAATTCACCCCTCCACTTT.

In its sample, this clonotype was seen many times. The V gene is TRBV2, the J gene TRBJ1-5; TRBD1 matches 7 bases. CDR3 size: 14 residues. V lost 7 bases and J lost 1; bases outside the gene matches: 4. Per germline, CDR1 SNHLY and CDR2 FYNNEI. CDR3 amino acids: CASTRTGSNQPQHF. DNA for the CDR3: TGTGCCAGCACCAGGACAGGAAGCAATCAGCCCCAGCATTTT.

V is TRBV6-6 and J is TRBJ2-7; D is possibly TRBD1 or TRBD2 (5 bases each). CDR3 length: 13 residues. Germline assignment: CDR1 MNHNY and CDR2 SVGAGI (reference sequence). V lost 7 bases and J lost 0, with 10 bases in between. The CDR3 here is CASMRDGSYEQYF. The CDR3, as DNA: TGTGCCAGCATGAGGGACGGCTCCTACGAGCAGTACTTC.

This clonotype has a count of ten or more. This sequence joins TRBV4-1 and TRBJ2-5; 7 nucleotides line up with TRBD1. V was pared by 1 base and J by 0 bases, with 5 bases of the junction left unmatched. Germline assignment: CDR1 MGHRA and CDR2 YSYEKL. The CDR3 runs 16 residues. The CDR3 DNA reads as TGCGCCAGCAGCCAAGTAGGGACAGAAAACCAAGAGACCCAGTACTTC. Amino acids: CASSQVGTENQETQYF.